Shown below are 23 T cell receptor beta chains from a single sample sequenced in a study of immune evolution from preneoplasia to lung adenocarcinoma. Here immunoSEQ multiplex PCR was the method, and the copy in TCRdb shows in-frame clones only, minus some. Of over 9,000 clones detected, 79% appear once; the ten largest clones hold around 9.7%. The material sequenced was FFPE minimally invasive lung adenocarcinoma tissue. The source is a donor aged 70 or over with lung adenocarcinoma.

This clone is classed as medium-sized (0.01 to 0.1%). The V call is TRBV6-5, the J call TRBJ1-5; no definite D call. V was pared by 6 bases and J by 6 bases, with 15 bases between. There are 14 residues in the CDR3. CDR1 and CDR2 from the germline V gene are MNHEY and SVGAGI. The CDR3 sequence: CASSRAGSGQPQHF. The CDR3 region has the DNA TGTGCCAGCAGCCGGGCCGGGAGCGGTCAGCCCCAGCATTTT.

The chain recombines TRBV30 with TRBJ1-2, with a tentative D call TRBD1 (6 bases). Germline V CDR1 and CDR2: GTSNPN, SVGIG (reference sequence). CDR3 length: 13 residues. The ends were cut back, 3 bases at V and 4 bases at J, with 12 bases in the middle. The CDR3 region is CAWRSTGAYGYTF. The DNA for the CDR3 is TGTGCCTGGAGATCGACAGGTGCCTATGGCTACACCTTC.

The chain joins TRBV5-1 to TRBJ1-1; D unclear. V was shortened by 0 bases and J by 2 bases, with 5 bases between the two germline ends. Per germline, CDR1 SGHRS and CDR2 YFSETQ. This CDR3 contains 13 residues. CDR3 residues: CASSLEVNTEAFF. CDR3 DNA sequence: TGCGCCAGCAGCTTGGAAGTAAACACTGAAGCTTTCTTT. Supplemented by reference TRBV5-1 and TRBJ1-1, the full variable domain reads KAGVTQTPRYLIKTRGQQVTLSCSPISGHRSVSWYQQTPGQGLQFLFEYFSETQRNKGNFPGRFSGRQFSNSRSEMNVSTLELGDSALYLCASSLEVNTEAFFGQGTRLTVV.

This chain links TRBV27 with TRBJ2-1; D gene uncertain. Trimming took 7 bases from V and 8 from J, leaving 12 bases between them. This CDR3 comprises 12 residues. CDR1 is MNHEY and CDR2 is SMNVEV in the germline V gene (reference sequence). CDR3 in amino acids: CASTSMKDEQFF. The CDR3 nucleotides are TGTGCCAGCACCAGTATGAAGGATGAGCAGTTCTTC.

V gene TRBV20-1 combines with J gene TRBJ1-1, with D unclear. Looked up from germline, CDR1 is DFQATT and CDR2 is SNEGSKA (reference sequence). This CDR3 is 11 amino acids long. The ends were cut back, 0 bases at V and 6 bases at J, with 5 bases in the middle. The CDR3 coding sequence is TGCAGTGCTAGAGATACACCTGAAGCTTTCTTT. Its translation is CSARDTPEAFF.

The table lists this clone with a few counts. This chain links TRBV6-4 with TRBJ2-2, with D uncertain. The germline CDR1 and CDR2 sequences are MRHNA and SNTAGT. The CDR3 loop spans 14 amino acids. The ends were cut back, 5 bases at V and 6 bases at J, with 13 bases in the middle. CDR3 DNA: TGTGCCAGCAGTTTGCAGGAGTGGTCCGGGGAGCTGTTTTTT. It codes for CASSLQEWSGELFF.

In DNA, the CDR3 is TGTGCCAGCAGCTCGTGGGACAGGGGGGCCTACGAGCAGTACTTC. Its protein is CASSSWDRGAYEQYF. The chain joins TRBV7-2 to TRBJ2-7, with 11 positions matching TRBD1. CDR1 is SGHTA, CDR2 FQGNSA, per germline. The CDR3 is 15 residues long. Germline trimming cut 4 bases from V and 2 bases from J; bases unmatched to any gene: 4. Full variable domain (outside the CDR3, taken from reference TRBV7-2 and TRBJ2-7): GAGVSQSPSNKVTEKGKDVELRCDPISGHTALYWYRQSLGQGLEFLIYFQGNSAPDKSGLPSDRFSAERTGGSVSTLTIQRTQQEDSAVYLCASSSWDRGAYEQYFGPGTRLTVT.

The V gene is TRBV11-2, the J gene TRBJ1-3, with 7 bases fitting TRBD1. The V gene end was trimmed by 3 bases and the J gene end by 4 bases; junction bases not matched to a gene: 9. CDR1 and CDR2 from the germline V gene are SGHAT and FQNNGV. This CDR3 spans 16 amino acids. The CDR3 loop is CASSFSTGATGNTIYF. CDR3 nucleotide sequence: TGTGCCAGCAGCTTTTCTACAGGGGCTACGGGAAACACCATATATTTT.

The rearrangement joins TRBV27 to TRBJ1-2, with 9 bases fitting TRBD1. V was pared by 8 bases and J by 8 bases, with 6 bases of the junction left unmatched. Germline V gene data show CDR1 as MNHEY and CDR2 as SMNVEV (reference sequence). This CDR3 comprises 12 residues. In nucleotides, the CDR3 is TGTGCCAGCGGGAGACAGGGGGAAGGCTACACCTTC. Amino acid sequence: CASGRQGEGYTF.

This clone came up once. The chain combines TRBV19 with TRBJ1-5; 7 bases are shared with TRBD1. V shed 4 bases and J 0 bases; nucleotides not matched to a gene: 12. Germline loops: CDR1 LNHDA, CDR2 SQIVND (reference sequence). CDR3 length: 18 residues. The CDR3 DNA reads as TGTGCCAGTAGTAGGCGAGGGGGCGAAGTGAATAGCAATCAGCCCCAGCATTTT. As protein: CASSRRGGEVNSNQPQHF.

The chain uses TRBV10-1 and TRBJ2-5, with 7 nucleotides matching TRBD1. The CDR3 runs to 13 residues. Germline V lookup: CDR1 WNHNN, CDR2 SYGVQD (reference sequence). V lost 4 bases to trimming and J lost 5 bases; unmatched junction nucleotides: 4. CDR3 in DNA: TGCGCCAGCAGTGCGACAGGGTCCGAGACCCAGTACTTC. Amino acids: CASSATGSETQYF.

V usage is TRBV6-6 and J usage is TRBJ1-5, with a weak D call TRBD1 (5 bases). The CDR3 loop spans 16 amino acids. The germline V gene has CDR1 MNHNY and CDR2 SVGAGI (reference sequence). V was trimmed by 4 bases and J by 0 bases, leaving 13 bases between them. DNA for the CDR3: TGTGCCAGCAGTTCCCTAGGACACCTTAGCAATCAGCCCCAGCATTTT. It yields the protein CASSSLGHLSNQPQHF.

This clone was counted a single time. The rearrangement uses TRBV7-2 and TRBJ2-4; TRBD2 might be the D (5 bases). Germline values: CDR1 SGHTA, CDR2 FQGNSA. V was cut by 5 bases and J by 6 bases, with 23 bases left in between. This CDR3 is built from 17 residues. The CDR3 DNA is TGTGCCAGCAGCCTTAGACACGTTCAGCGGTCAATAAACATTCAGTACTTC. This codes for CASSLRHVQRSINIQYF.

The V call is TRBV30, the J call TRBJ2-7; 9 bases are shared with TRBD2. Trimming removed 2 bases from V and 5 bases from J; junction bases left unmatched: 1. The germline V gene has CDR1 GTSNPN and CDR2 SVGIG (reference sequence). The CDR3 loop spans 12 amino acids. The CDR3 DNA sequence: TGTGCCTGGAGTCGGACTAGCGACGAGCAGTACTTC. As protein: CAWSRTSDEQYF.

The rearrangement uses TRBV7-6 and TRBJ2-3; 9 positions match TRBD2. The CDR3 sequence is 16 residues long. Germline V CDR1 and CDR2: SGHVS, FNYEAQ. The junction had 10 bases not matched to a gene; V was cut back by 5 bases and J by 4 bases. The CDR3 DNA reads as TGTGCCAGCAGCCCAACGGGACTAGCCGGTGCAGATACGCAGTATTTT. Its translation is CASSPTGLAGADTQYF.

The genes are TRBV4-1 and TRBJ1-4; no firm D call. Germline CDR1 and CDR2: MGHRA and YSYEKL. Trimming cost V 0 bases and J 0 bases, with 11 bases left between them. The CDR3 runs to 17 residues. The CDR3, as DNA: TGCGCCAGCAGCCAAGATTGGGGAACTGCAACTAATGAAAAACTGTTTTTT. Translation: CASSQDWGTATNEKLFF.

In DNA form, the CDR3 reads TGTGCCAGCAGCCCCGTCGGGACACTCTACGAGCAGTACTTC. Protein product: CASSPVGTLYEQYF. V is TRBV27 and J is TRBJ2-7; D possibly corresponds to TRBD1 (6 bases). Germline V lookup: CDR1 MNHEY, CDR2 SMNVEV (reference sequence). This CDR3 has 14 residues. V was trimmed by 6 bases and J by 3 bases, leaving 15 bases between them.

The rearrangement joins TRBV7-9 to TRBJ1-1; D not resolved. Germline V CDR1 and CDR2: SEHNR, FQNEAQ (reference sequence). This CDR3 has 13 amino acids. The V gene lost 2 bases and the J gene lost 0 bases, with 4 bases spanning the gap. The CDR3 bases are TGTGCCAGCAGCTTATGGGTGAACACTGAAGCTTTCTTT. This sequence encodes CASSLWVNTEAFF.

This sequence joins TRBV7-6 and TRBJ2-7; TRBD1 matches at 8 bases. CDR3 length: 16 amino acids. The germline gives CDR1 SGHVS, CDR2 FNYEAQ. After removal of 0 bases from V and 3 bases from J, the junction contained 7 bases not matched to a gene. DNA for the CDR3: TGTGCCAGCAGCTTAGCCGGACAGGGCGGCTACTACGAGCAGTACTTC. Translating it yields CASSLAGQGGYYEQYF.

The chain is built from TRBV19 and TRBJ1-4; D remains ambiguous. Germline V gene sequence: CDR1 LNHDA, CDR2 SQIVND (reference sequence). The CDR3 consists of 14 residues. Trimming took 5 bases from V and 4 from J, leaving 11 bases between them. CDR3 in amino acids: CASSLFQNNEKLFF. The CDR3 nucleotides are TGTGCCAGTAGTCTCTTCCAGAATAATGAAAAACTGTTTTTT.

CDR3 nucleotides: TGCGCCAGCAGCTTGTTTGGGACGGCCACCTACGAGCAGTACTTC. It codes for CASSLFGTATYEQYF. The V gene is TRBV5-1, the J gene TRBJ2-7, with D perhaps given as TRBD1 or TRBD2 (5 bases each). The CDR3 has 15 amino acids. CDR1 is SGHRS, CDR2 YFSETQ, per germline. V shed 1 base and J shed 2 bases, with 13 bases lying between them.

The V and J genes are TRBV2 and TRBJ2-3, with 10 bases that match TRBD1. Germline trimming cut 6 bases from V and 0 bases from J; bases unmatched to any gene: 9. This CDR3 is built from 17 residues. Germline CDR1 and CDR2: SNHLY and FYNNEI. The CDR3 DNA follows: TGTGCCAGCAGAAGTCCCGGGACAGGGGCGAGCACAGATACGCAGTATTTT. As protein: CASRSPGTGASTDTQYF.

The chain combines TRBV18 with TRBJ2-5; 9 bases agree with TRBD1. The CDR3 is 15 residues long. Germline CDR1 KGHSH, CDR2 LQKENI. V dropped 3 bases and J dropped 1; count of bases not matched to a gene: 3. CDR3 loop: CASSPPGQGQETQYF. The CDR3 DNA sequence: TGTGCCAGCTCACCCCCGGGACAGGGCCAAGAGACCCAGTACTTC. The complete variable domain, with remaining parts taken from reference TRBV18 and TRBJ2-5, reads NAGVMQNPRHLVRRRGQEARLRCSPMKGHSHVYWYRQLPEEGLKFMVYLQKENIIDESGMPKERFSAEFPKEGPSILRIQQVVRGDSAAYFCASSPPGQGQETQYFGPGTRLLVL.